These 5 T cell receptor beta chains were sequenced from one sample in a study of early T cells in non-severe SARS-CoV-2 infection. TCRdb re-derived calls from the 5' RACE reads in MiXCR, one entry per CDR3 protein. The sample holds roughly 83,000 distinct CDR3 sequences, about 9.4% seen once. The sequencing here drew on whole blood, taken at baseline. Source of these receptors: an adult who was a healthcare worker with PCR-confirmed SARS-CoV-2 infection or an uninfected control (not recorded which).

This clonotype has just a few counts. CDR3 nucleotides: TGCGCCAGCAGCAGGACAGGGGGCAACGAGCAGTACTTC. It specifies CASSRTGGNEQYF. The chain couples TRBV5-1 to TRBJ2-7, with 11 bases fitting TRBD1. Germline CDR1 is SGHRS and CDR2 is YFSETQ. The length of the CDR3 is 13 residues. V lost 4 bases and J lost 5; bases outside the gene matches: 2.

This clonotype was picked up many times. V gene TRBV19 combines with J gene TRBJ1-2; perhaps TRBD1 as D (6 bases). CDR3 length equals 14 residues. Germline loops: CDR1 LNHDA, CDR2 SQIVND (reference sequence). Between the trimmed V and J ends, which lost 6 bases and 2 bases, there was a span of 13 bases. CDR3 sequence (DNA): TGTGCCAGTAGACCCGACAGGACCAACTATGGCTACACCTTC. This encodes CASRPDRTNYGYTF.

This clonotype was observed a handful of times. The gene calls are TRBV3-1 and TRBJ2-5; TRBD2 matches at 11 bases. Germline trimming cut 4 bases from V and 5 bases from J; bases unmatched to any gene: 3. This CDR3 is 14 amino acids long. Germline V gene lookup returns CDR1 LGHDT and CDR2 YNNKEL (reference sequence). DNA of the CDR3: TGTGCCAGCAGCCCTAGCGGGAGGATGGAGACCCAGTACTTC. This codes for CASSPSGRMETQYF.

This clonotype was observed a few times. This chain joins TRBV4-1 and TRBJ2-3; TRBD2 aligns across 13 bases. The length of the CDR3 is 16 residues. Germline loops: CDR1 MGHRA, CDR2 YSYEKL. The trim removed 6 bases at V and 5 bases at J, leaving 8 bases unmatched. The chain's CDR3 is CASRNQGTSGKDTQYF. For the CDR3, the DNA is TGCGCCAGCAGAAACCAAGGGACTAGCGGGAAAGATACGCAGTATTTT.

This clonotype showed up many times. The DNA of the CDR3 is TGCAGTGCTCTACTAGCGGGAGTGAATGAGCAGTTCTTC. Its translation is CSALLAGVNEQFF. The chain carries TRBV20-1 and TRBJ2-1; 11 nucleotides align to TRBD2. Per germline, CDR1 DFQATT and CDR2 SNEGSKA (reference sequence). This CDR3 contains 13 residues. The junction had 4 bases not matched to a gene; V was cut back by 5 bases and J by 7 bases.